This TCR beta chain was documented in a study of T-cell reconstitution after alpha-beta-depleted transplantation in children. CDR3 length equals 19 residues. In regard to this clonotype: One junction end disagrees with the germline gene, perhaps due to a read error.

As it was prepared, the TCRbeta library received unique molecular identifiers. TCRdb re-called the PCR reads with MiXCR, one entry per CDR3 protein. Here the sample spans about 210,000 distinct CDR3 sequences, around a sixth being singletons. The chain joins TRBV12-3 or TRBV12-4 to TRBJ2-6; 8 nucleotides align to TRBD1. The sequenced sample was PBMCs, mostly from graft donor cells, obtained 360 days after TCRalphabeta/CD19-depleted stem cell transplant. The clonotype originates from a male patient aged 2 to 9 who had a stem cell transplant for acute lymphoblastic leukemia, so the T cells may come from the graft donor. The CDR3: CTSSFPKSAGGANTNVLTF. The CDR3 region has the DNA TGTACCAGCAGTTTCCCCAAATCAGCAGGGGGCGCTAATACCAACGTCCTGACTTTC.